The T cell receptor (beta chain) under discussion was sequenced for a study of blood T cell repertoires in COVID-19. The overall study: Italy, Spain and the United States were the sources of the convalescent and acute COVID-19 samples. T cells, B-cell-depleted T cells, or PBMCs supplied cDNA or gDNA.

Unmatched junction bases numbered 6, after V lost 3 bases and J lost 2 bases. The CDR3 is made up of 16 amino acids. Per germline, CDR1 SEHNR and CDR2 FQNEAQ (reference sequence). Authors' processing steps: Amplification with reference gene primers provided the estimates of nucleated cell counts. This table comes from immunoSEQ multiplex PCR, and its TCRdb copy is limited to in-frame clones, with some not included. The V and J calls and clone size come from that table; D and trimming were worked out from the DNA. The profile shows 280,000 or so clones, 65% to 90% of them singletons. The sequence was obtained from a human donor in a cohort sampled during active COVID-19. What was sequenced was peripheral blood. V gene TRBV7-9 combines with J gene TRBJ2-5, with 10 positions matching TRBD2. The CDR3 bases are TGTGCCAGCAGCTTGGGAGCGGGAGGGTCTCAAGAGACCCAGTACTTC. Protein sequence: CASSLGAGGSQETQYF.